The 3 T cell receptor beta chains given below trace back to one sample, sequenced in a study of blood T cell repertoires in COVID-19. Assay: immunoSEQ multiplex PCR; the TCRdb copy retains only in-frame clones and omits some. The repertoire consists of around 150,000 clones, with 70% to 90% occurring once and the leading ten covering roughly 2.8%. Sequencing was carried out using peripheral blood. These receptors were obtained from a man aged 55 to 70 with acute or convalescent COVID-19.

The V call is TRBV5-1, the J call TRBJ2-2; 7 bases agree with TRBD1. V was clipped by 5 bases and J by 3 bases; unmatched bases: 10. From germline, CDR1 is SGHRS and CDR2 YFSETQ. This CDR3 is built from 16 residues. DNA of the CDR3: TGCGCCAGCAGACCGAAAACAGGGGAGTACACCGGGGAGCTGTTTTTT. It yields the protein CASRPKTGEYTGELFF.

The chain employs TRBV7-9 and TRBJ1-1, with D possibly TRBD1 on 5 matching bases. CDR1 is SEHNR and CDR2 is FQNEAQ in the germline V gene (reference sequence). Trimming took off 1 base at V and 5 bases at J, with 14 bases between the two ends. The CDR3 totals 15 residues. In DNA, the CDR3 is TGTGCCAGCAGCTTAGGGGGCGCCGGTATAACTGAAGCTTTCTTT. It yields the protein CASSLGGAGITEAFF.

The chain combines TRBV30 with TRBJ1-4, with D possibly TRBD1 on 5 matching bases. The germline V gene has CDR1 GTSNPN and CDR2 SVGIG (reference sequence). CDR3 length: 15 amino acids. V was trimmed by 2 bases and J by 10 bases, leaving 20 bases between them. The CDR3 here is CAWSKPSPGGGKLFF. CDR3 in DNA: TGTGCCTGGAGTAAGCCGAGCCCGGGGGGAGGAAAACTGTTTTTT.